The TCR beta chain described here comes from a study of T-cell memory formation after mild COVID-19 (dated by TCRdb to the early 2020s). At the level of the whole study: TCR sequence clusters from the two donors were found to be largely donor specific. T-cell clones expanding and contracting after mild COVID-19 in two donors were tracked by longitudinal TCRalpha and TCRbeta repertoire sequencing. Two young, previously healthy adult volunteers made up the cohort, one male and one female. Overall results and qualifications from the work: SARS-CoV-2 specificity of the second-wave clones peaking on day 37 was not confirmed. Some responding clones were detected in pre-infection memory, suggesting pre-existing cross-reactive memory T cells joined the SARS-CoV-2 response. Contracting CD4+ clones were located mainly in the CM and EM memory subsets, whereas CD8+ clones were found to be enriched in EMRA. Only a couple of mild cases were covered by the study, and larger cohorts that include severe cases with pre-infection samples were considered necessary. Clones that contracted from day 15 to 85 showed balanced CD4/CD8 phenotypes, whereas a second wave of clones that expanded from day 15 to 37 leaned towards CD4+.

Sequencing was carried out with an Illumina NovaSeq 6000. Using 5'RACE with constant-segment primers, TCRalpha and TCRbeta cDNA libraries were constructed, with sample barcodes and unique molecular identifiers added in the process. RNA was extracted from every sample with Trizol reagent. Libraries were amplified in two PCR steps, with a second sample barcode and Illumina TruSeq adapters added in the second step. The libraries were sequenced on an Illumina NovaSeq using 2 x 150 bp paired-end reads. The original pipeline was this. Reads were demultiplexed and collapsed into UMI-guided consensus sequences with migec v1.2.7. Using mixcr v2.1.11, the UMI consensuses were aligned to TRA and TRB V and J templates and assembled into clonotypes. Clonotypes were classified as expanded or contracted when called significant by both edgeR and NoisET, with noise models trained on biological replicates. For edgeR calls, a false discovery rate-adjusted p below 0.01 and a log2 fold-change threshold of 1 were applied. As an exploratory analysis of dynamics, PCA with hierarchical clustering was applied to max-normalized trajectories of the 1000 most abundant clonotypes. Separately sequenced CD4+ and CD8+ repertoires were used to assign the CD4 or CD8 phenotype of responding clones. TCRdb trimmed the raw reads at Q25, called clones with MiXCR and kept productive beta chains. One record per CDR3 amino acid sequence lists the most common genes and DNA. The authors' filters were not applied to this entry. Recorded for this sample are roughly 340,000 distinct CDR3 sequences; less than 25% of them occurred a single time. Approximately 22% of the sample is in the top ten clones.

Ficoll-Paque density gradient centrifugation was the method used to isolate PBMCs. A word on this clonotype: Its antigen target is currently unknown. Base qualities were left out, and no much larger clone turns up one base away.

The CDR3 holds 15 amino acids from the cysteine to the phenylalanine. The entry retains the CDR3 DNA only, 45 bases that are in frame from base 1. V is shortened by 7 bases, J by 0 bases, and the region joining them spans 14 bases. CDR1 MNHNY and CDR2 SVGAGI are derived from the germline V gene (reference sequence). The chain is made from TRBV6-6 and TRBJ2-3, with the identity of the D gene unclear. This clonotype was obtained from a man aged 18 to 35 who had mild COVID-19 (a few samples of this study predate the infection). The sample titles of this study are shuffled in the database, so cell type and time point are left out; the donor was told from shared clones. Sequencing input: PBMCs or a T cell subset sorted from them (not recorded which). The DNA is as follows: TGTGCCAGCACCTACGGGCGCCTTAGCACAGATACGCAGTATTTT. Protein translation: CASTYGRLSTDTQYF.